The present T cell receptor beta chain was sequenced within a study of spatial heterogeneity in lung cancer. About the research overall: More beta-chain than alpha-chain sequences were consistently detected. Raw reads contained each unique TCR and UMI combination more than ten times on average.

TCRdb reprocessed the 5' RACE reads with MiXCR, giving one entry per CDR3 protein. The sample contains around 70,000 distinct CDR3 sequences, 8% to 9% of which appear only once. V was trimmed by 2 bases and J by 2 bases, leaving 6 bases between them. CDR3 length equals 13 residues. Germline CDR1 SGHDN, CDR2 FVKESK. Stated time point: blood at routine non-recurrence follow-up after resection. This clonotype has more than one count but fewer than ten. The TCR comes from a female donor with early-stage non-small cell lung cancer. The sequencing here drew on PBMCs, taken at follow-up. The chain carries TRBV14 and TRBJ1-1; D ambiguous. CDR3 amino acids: CASSQTSNTEAFF. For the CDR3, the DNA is TGTGCCAGCAGCCAAACTTCCAACACTGAAGCTTTCTTT. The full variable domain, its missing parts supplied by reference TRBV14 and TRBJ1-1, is EAGVTQFPSHSVIEKGQTVTLRCDPISGHDNLYWYRRVMGKEIKFLLHFVKESKQDESGMPNNRFLAERTGGTYSTLKVQPAELEDSGVYFCASSQTSNTEAFFGQGTRLTVV.